This T cell receptor (beta chain) was obtained from a study of shared clonotypes between healthy human individuals. Selected positively for CCR7 and CD45RO-negative, naive CD8 cells excluded terminally differentiated effector memory CD45RA+ cells. Broader study findings: Non-shared clonotypes had lower generation probabilities than those shared by all four donors. Naive CD4 clonotypes were shared across several donors at about 5.3%.

TCRdb's table, derived via immunoSEQ multiplex PCR, lists solely in-frame clones and lacks some. The sample records 2 million or so clones, around 96% being singletons. Germline-derived CDR1 and CDR2 are MNHEY and SMNVEV (reference sequence). V was trimmed by 0 bases and J by 5 bases, leaving 21 bases between them. This CDR3 comprises 18 residues. This clone was detected once. Its target is unknown. Sequencing was carried out using naive CD8+ T cells sorted from blood. J is TRBJ2-3 and V is TRBV27, with D possibly TRBD2 on 7 matching bases. The clonotype originates from a man younger than 35 in good health. The CDR3 DNA sequence: TGTGCCAGCAGTTTATCAGGCGGGGGCCCCTCTCGTGGAGATACGCAGTATTTT. It encodes CASSLSGGGPSRGDTQYF.